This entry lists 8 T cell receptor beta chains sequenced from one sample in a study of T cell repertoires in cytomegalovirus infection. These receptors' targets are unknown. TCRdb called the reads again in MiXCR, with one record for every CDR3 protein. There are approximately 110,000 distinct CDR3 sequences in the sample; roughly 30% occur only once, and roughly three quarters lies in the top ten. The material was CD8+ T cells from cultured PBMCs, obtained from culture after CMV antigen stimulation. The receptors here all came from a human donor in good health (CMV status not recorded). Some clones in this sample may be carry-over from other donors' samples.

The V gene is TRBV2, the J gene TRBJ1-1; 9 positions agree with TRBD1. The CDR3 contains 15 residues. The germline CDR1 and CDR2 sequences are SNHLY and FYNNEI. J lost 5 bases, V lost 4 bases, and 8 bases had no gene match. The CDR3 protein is CASSVVDRGWTEAFF. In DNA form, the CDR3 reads TGTGCCAGCAGTGTAGTCGACAGGGGGTGGACTGAAGCTTTCTTT.

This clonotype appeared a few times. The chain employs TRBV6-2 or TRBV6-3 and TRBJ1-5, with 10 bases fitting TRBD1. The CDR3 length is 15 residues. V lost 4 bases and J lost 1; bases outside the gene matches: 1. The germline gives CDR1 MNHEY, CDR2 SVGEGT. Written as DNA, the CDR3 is TGTGCCAGCAGTTGGGGACAGGGGAGCAATCAGCCCCAGCATTTT. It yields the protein CASSWGQGSNQPQHF.

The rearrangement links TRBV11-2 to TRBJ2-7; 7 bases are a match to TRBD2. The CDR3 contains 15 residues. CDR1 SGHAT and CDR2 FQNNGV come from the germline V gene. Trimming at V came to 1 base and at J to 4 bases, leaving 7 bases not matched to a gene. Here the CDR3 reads CASSLGVGGGYEQYF. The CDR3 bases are TGTGCCAGCAGCTTAGGGGTTGGGGGGGGGTACGAGCAGTACTTC.

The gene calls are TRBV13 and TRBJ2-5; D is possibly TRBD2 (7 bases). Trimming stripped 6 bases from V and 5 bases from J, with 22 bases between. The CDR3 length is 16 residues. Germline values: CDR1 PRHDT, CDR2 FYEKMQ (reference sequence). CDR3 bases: TGTGCCAGCAGATCCTCAACTGGGGGGGCGAGGGAGACCCAGTACTTC. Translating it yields CASRSSTGGARETQYF.

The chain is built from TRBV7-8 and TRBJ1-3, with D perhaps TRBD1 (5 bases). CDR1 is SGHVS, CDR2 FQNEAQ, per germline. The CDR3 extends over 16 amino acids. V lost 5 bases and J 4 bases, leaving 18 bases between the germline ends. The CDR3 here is CASSTSRGQGGNTIYF. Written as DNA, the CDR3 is TGTGCCAGCAGCACCTCCCGGGGCCAGGGAGGAAACACCATATATTTT.

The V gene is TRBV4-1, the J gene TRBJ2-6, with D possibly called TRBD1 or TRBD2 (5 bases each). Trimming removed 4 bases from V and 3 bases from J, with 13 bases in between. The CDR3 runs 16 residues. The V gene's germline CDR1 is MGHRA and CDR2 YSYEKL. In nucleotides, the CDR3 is TGCGCCAGCAGCCCACTTGGGGCGGGTGGGGCCAACGTCCTGACTTTC. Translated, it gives CASSPLGAGGANVLTF.

CDR3 DNA: TGTGCCAGCAGTTTTGACTCCGGGACAGCTAGCTGGGAGCAGTACTTC. Its protein product is CASSFDSGTASWEQYF. V usage is TRBV6-5 and J usage is TRBJ2-7; 7 nucleotides agree with TRBD1. Germline loops: CDR1 MNHEY, CDR2 SVGAGI. The trim removed 4 bases at V and 7 bases at J, leaving 16 bases unmatched. The CDR3 consists of 16 residues.

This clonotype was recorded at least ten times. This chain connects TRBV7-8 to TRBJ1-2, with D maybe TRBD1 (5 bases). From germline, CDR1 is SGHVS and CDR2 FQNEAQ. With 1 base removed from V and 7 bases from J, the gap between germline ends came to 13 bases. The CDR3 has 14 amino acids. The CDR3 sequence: CASSLDVGAAGYTF. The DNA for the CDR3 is TGTGCCAGCAGCTTAGATGTAGGGGCGGCTGGCTACACCTTC.